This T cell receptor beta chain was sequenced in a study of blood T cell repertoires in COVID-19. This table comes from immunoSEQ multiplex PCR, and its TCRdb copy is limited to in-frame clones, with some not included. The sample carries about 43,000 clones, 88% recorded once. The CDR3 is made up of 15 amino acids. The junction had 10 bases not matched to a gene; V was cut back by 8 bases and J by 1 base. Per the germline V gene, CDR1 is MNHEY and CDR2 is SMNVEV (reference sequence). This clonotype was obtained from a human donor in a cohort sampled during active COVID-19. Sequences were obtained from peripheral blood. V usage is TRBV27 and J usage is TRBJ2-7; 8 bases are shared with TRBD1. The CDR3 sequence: CASYTSRGRSYEQYF. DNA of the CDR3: TGTGCCAGCTATACTTCCAGGGGGCGATCCTACGAGCAGTACTTC.